This record looks at one T cell receptor (beta chain) sequence and its context. What it binds is not known. One end of the junction varies from germline; a read error may be responsible. The sample belongs to a study of T cell repertoires and leukemia-associated antigens. Study information: Samples yielded 3.3 to 5.0 million effective reads each, over 15 million overall.

Each CDR3 protein gets one entry after TCRdb re-called the 5' RACE reads with MiXCR. The profile covers 9,700 or so distinct CDR3 sequences, with 40% to 45% appearing a single time and about 51% taken by the ten largest. Whole-study findings and limits: The four groups had similar numbers of Vbeta, Jbeta genes and CDR3s. No direct test of specificity or function was done for expanded clones.

CDR3 length: 14 amino acids. Germline V gene sequence: CDR1 DFQATT, CDR2 SNEGSKA (reference sequence). Before use, CD3+ T cells rested overnight in serum-free medium. The sample consisted of CD3+ T cells sorted from blood and cultured. The sequence derives from a female donor in good health. The chain is built from TRBV20-1 and TRBJ2-1; D possibly corresponds to TRBD1 (6 bases). The CDR3 coding sequence is TGCAGTGCTAGAGCAGGGTTGGGGGACAATAAGCAGTTCTTC. Its translation: CSARAGLGDNKQFF.